The next 13 T cell receptor beta chains were all read from a single sample in a study of blood T cell repertoires in COVID-19. Sequencing used immunoSEQ multiplex PCR; TCRdb keeps in-frame clones, though not all of them. The data contain 200,000 to 250,000 clones, about 83% of them singletons. The sequencing input was peripheral blood. The receptor source for this set is a woman between 25 and 40 years old with COVID-19, enrolled during active disease.

This clone was recorded at least ten times. V gene TRBV9 combines with J gene TRBJ1-3; weak D call: TRBD1 (6 bases). The germline V gene has CDR1 SGDLS and CDR2 YYNGEE. The V gene lost 3 bases and the J gene lost 3 bases, with 16 bases spanning the gap. This CDR3 region has 16 residues. CDR3 sequence reads: CASSAGALRGGNTIYF. Written as DNA, the CDR3 is TGTGCCAGCAGCGCCGGGGCACTCAGGGGTGGAAACACCATATATTTT.

The gene calls are TRBV5-5 and TRBJ1-1, with TRBD1 matching 9 bases. CDR3 length: 14 amino acids. V trimming: 3 bases; J trimming: 5 bases; junction bases outside the gene matches: 5. In germline, CDR1 is SGHKS, CDR2 YYEKEE (reference sequence). In DNA form, the CDR3 reads TGTGCCAGCAGCTCCGACAGGGGGGGGACTGAAGCTTTCTTT. Amino acid sequence: CASSSDRGGTEAFF.

The V call is TRBV12-3 or TRBV12-4, the J call TRBJ1-2; D not certain. This CDR3 region has 13 residues. V shed 6 bases and J shed 6 bases, with 14 bases lying between them. This CDR3 reads CASRPSGLDGYTF. CDR3 nucleotides: TGTGCCAGCAGACCCTCGGGGTTGGATGGCTACACCTTC.

The chain carries TRBV3-1 (or the pseudogene TRBV3-2) and TRBJ1-5, with unresolved D. V was shortened by 4 bases and J by 0 bases, with 7 bases between the two germline ends. CDR1 is LGHDT and CDR2 is YNNKEL in the germline V gene (reference sequence). The CDR3 extends over 14 amino acids. CDR3: CASSLLVSNQPQHF. The CDR3 DNA reads as TGTGCCAGCAGCCTACTAGTTAGCAATCAGCCCCAGCATTTT.

This chain joins TRBV27 and TRBJ1-1; D gene unclear. Germline loops: CDR1 MNHEY, CDR2 SMNVEV (reference sequence). Trimming took off 8 bases at V and 1 base at J, with 14 bases between the two ends. The CDR3 runs 14 residues. The CDR3 loop is CASHPAARNTEAFF. CDR3 in DNA: TGTGCCAGCCATCCGGCGGCGAGGAACACTGAAGCTTTCTTT.

The chain links TRBV7-2 to TRBJ2-2; 8 nucleotides align to TRBD1. The CDR3 has 16 residues. J gave up 2 bases and V 1 base, and 3 bases lay outside the gene matches. Germline values: CDR1 SGHTA, CDR2 FQGNSA. CDR3 sequence: CASSLVGQGNTGELFF. The CDR3 coding sequence is TGTGCCAGCAGCTTAGTCGGACAGGGTAACACCGGGGAGCTGTTTTTT.

This chain connects TRBV5-1 to TRBJ2-7, with 14 bases matching TRBD2. This CDR3 contains 17 residues. CDR1 and CDR2 from the germline V gene are SGHRS and YFSETQ. Trimming at V came to 4 bases and at J to 0 bases, leaving 6 bases not matched to a gene. The CDR3 loop is CASSPGLAGGHSYEQYF. The CDR3 nucleotides are TGCGCCAGCAGCCCCGGACTAGCGGGAGGCCACTCCTACGAGCAGTACTTC.

This sequence joins TRBV7-9 and TRBJ1-4, with TRBD1 matching over 9 bases. V lost 4 bases to trimming and J lost 8 bases; unmatched junction nucleotides: 14. CDR1 and CDR2 from the germline V gene are SEHNR and FQNEAQ (reference sequence). The CDR3 is 17 amino acids. The CDR3 coding sequence is TGTGCCAGCAGCTCCCCAAGACAGGGGGGGCCTTGGGAAAAACTGTTTTTT. It is translated as CASSSPRQGGPWEKLFF.

V and J are TRBV28 and TRBJ2-2; 8 bases match TRBD2. The V segment lost 1 base and the J segment 5 bases; nucleotides outside the gene matches: 3. The CDR3 is 15 amino acids. Germline V gene lookup returns CDR1 MDHEN and CDR2 SYDVKM. CDR3 sequence reads: CASSLYRGGTGELFF. Here the CDR3 DNA reads TGTGCCAGCAGTTTATATCGGGGGGGTACCGGGGAGCTGTTTTTT. The whole variable domain, filled in from reference TRBV28 and TRBJ2-2, reads DVKVTQSSRYLVKRTGEKVFLECVQDMDHENMFWYRQDPGLGLRLIYFSYDVKMKEKGDIPEGYSVSREKKERFSLILESASTNQTSMYLCASSLYRGGTGELFFGEGSRLTVL.

The chain is built from TRBV28 and TRBJ2-5; 8 bases line up with TRBD1. Germline V lookup: CDR1 MDHEN, CDR2 SYDVKM. Losses at the gene ends were 4 bases for V and 5 bases for J; bases not matched to a gene: 12. This CDR3 is 16 amino acids long. DNA of the CDR3: TGTGCCAGCAGTTCGACGGGCCGGGACAGGAGGGAGACCCAGTACTTC. Its protein is CASSSTGRDRRETQYF. Variable domain in full (rest from reference TRBV28 and TRBJ2-5): DVKVTQSSRYLVKRTGEKVFLECVQDMDHENMFWYRQDPGLGLRLIYFSYDVKMKEKGDIPEGYSVSREKKERFSLILESASTNQTSMYLCASSSTGRDRRETQYFGPGTRLLVL.

This rearrangement joins TRBV6-2 or TRBV6-3 to TRBJ1-2; 9 bases are a match to TRBD1. The CDR3 spans 18 residues. The trim removed 6 bases at V and 4 bases at J, leaving 18 bases unmatched. The germline V gene encodes CDR1 MNHEY and CDR2 SVGEGT. CDR3 DNA sequence: TGTGCCAGCAGCCCGCTCAAAATCCGGGACAGGGATCCCTATGGCTACACCTTC. It specifies CASSPLKIRDRDPYGYTF.

The V and J genes are TRBV6-5 and TRBJ2-3, with D maybe TRBD2 (5 bases). The length of the CDR3 is 15 residues. The germline V gene encodes CDR1 MNHEY and CDR2 SVGAGI. With 0 bases removed from V and 2 bases from J, the gap between germline ends came to 9 bases. The CDR3 bases are TGTGCCAGCAGTTACTCGAGGGCCTCCACAGATACGCAGTATTTT. It is translated as CASSYSRASTDTQYF.

The chain links TRBV27 to TRBJ2-7, with D possibly being TRBD2 (5 bases). Germline values: CDR1 MNHEY, CDR2 SMNVEV (reference sequence). Between the trimmed V and J ends, which lost 2 bases and 0 bases, there was a span of 8 bases. The length of the CDR3 is 14 residues. CDR3 in DNA: TGTGCCAGCAGTTTAACGAGGGACTCCTACGAGCAGTACTTC. The encoded protein is CASSLTRDSYEQYF.